The 22 T cell receptor beta chains below were found in one sample sequenced in a study of control samples from healthy donors and cancer patients (dated by TCRdb to about 2020). The library was produced with the immunoSEQ multiplex PCR assay. TCRdb mirrors the immuneACCESS table, restricted to in-frame sequences. Some clones are absent from its copies; in checked studies, under half trace to an unresolved V gene, and the reason for the others is unknown. In all, the sample holds 100,000 to 150,000 clones, and 85% to 95% of those were seen once. Approximately 0.58% of the sample belongs to the ten largest clones. The material sequenced was PBMCs. These receptors all stem from a man of 80 years or more with head and neck cancer.

V gene TRBV28 combines with J gene TRBJ1-2; possible D gene TRBD1, 5 bases. CDR3 size: 14 residues. The V gene lost 3 bases and the J gene lost 4 bases, with 12 bases spanning the gap. CDR1 MDHEN and CDR2 SYDVKM come from the germline V gene. This chain's CDR3 is CASSFGFGGYGYTF. In DNA form, the CDR3 reads TGTGCCAGCAGTTTCGGGTTTGGGGGCTATGGCTACACCTTC.

V is TRBV28 and J is TRBJ1-2; D call uncertain. The CDR3 is made up of 13 amino acids. Germline V lookup: CDR1 MDHEN, CDR2 SYDVKM. Trimming took off 2 bases at V and 4 bases at J, with 8 bases between the two ends. The CDR3 here is CASSLASSYGYTF. The CDR3 DNA sequence: TGTGCCAGCAGTTTAGCGTCATCCTATGGCTACACCTTC.

The chain employs TRBV15 and TRBJ2-2; D remains ambiguous. The CDR3 is 14 amino acids. The V gene's germline CDR1 is LNHNV and CDR2 YYDKDF (reference sequence). Trimming stripped 5 bases from V and 6 bases from J, with 13 bases between. In DNA, the CDR3 is TGTGCCACCAGCGTGGATGGACGCGCCGGGGAGCTGTTTTTT. Translated, it gives CATSVDGRAGELFF.

This chain joins TRBV11-2 and TRBJ2-7, with D uncertain. The ends were cut back, 7 bases at V and 0 bases at J, with 7 bases in the middle. The germline V gene encodes CDR1 SGHAT and CDR2 FQNNGV. There are 12 residues in the CDR3. The CDR3 DNA reads as TGTGCCAGCACCGCTTCCTCCTACGAGCAGTACTTC. This gives the protein CASTASSYEQYF.

With regard to this clone: In the same sample, other DNA sequences code for this CDR3. V usage is TRBV18 and J usage is TRBJ2-5; the D is unclear. This CDR3 spans 11 amino acids. CDR1 and CDR2 from the germline V gene are KGHSH and LQKENI. V was pared by 3 bases and J by 2 bases, with 1 base between. CDR3 region: CASSPQETQYF. The CDR3 DNA follows: TGTGCCAGCTCACCTCAAGAGACCCAGTACTTC.

The V gene is TRBV12-3 or TRBV12-4, the J gene TRBJ2-1; 9 positions agree with TRBD1. Trimming cost V 5 bases and J 9 bases; bases outside gene matches: 2. This CDR3 has 12 amino acids. CDR3 in DNA: TGTGCCAGCAGTCTGGGACAGGGTGAGCAGTTCTTC. Translation gives CASSLGQGEQFF.

This clone was counted once. The sample contains more than one DNA sequence encoding this CDR3. V usage is TRBV19 and J usage is TRBJ2-7, with D perhaps TRBD1 (6 bases). Trimming took 4 bases from V and 4 from J, leaving 11 bases between them. The germline V gene encodes CDR1 LNHDA and CDR2 SQIVND (reference sequence). The CDR3 totals 13 residues. CDR3 sequence reads: CASSRGQGYEQYF. CDR3 nucleotide sequence: TGTGCCAGTAGTAGGGGGCAGGGGTACGAGCAGTACTTC.

The chain employs TRBV29-1 and TRBJ1-5, with D possibly being TRBD1 (6 bases). The germline gives CDR1 SQVTM, CDR2 ANQGSEA. Trimming pared 7 bases from V and 2 bases from J, leaving 9 bases between. The length of the CDR3 is 12 residues. DNA for the CDR3: TGCAGCGCAGGGGTGGGCAATCAGCCCCAGCATTTT. As protein: CSAGVGNQPQHF.

This chain links TRBV6-5 with TRBJ1-1, with 8 bases that match TRBD1. The ends lost 6 bases at V and 8 bases at J; junction bases unmatched: 14. The germline V gene has CDR1 MNHEY and CDR2 SVGAGI. This CDR3 is 15 amino acids long. The CDR3 DNA sequence: TGTGCCAGCAGCCTTTGGACAGGGAATCGGGGAGAAGCTTTCTTT. It specifies CASSLWTGNRGEAFF.

The V gene is TRBV20-1, the J gene TRBJ1-1; D possibly corresponds to TRBD1 (6 bases). The CDR3 sequence is 12 residues long. The V end lost 3 bases, the J end lost 11 bases, and 16 bases lay between the germline ends. Germline lookup yields CDR1 DFQATT and CDR2 SNEGSKA (reference sequence). The CDR3 sequence is CSASAGGVLAFF. As DNA, the CDR3 is TGCAGTGCTAGTGCGGGGGGCGTGTTGGCTTTCTTT.

The J gene is TRBJ2-7, the V gene TRBV4-2; D could derive from TRBD1 or TRBD2 (5 bases each). Germline V gene data show CDR1 as LGHNA and CDR2 as YNFKEQ. V lost 1 base and J 1 base, leaving 11 bases between the germline ends. The CDR3 consists of 15 residues. The CDR3 coding sequence is TGTGCCAGCAGCCAAGTCAGGGAGTTATCCTACGAGCAGTACTTC. Its translation: CASSQVRELSYEQYF.

This rearrangement joins TRBV5-5 to TRBJ2-3; 7 bases align to TRBD2. The trim removed 5 bases at V and 2 bases at J, leaving 5 bases unmatched. There are 14 residues in the CDR3. Germline V lookup: CDR1 SGHKS, CDR2 YYEKEE (reference sequence). The CDR3 DNA follows: TGTGCCAGCAGGTGGCTAGCGGACACAGATACGCAGTATTTT. Residues: CASRWLADTDTQYF.

V is TRBV7-9 and J is TRBJ2-4, with a possible D match to TRBD1 (6 bases). The CDR3 runs 14 residues. V was cut by 2 bases and J by 5 bases, with 10 bases left in between. The germline V gene encodes CDR1 SEHNR and CDR2 FQNEAQ (reference sequence). CDR3 DNA: TGTGCCAGCAGCTTAAGGGACAACCAAAACATTCAGTACTTC. This translates into CASSLRDNQNIQYF.

The gene calls are TRBV9 and TRBJ2-3, with 9 positions matching TRBD1. The V gene end was trimmed by 0 bases and the J gene end by 3 bases; junction bases not matched to a gene: 5. Per the germline V gene, CDR1 is SGDLS and CDR2 is YYNGEE. CDR3 length equals 16 residues. CDR3 DNA sequence: TGTGCCAGCAGCGTAGCGACAGGGGGGACGACAGATACGCAGTATTTT. Encoded protein: CASSVATGGTTDTQYF. The whole variable domain, remainder taken from reference TRBV9 and TRBJ2-3, is DSGVTQTPKHLITATGQRVTLRCSPRSGDLSVYWYQQSLDQGLQFLIQYYNGEERAKGNILERFSAQQFPDLHSELNLSSLELGDSALYFCASSVATGGTTDTQYFGPGTRLTVL.

CDR3 sequence: CACGLAGWNEQFF. The CDR3 DNA follows: TGTGCCTGCGGACTAGCGGGGTGGAATGAGCAGTTCTTC. The genes are TRBV30 and TRBJ2-1; 12 bases fit TRBD2. Germline lookup yields CDR1 GTSNPN and CDR2 SVGIG (reference sequence). With V trimmed by 6 bases and J by 7 bases, 4 bases remained unmatched. The CDR3 is 13 amino acids.

This clone was counted once. The DNA for the CDR3 is TGCAGCGTTGAAGATCGAGGGTTCGGGGGCGGGCAGTTCTTC. This translates into CSVEDRGFGGGQFF. The chain is built from TRBV29-1 and TRBJ2-1, with D perhaps being TRBD1 or TRBD2 (6 bases each). In germline, CDR1 is SQVTM, CDR2 ANQGSEA. The germline V and J ends were trimmed by 0 bases and 12 bases, with 18 bases remaining between them. The CDR3 spans 14 residues.

The genes are TRBV5-1 and TRBJ2-7, with TRBD1 as a possible D gene (6 bases). V was cut by 3 bases and J by 4 bases, with 14 bases left in between. CDR3 length: 14 residues. Germline CDR1 and CDR2: SGHRS and YFSETQ. CDR3 loop: CASSSTGTLYEQYF. CDR3 nucleotide sequence: TGCGCCAGCAGCTCCACCGGGACATTATACGAGCAGTACTTC.

J is TRBJ2-1 and V is TRBV11-2; 9 positions match TRBD2. The CDR3 is 15 residues long. Germline assignment: CDR1 SGHAT and CDR2 FQNNGV. With V trimmed by 1 base and J by 5 bases, 3 bases remained unmatched. The CDR3 reads CASSLGRGGHNEQFF. CDR3 nucleotide sequence: TGTGCCAGCAGCTTAGGGCGGGGGGGCCACAATGAGCAGTTCTTC.

This clone was seen a few times. This chain links TRBV4-2 with TRBJ2-3; 7 bases fit TRBD1. The CDR3 covers 18 residues. With 0 bases clipped from V and 3 bases from J, the junction kept 12 bases outside the gene matches. The germline gives CDR1 LGHNA, CDR2 YNFKEQ. The CDR3 DNA sequence: TGTGCCAGCAGCCAAGATGTGACAGGGCTACTGGGGACAGATACGCAGTATTTT. Translation: CASSQDVTGLLGTDTQYF.

The J gene is TRBJ2-7, the V gene TRBV27, with 7 bases that match TRBD2. In germline, CDR1 is MNHEY, CDR2 SMNVEV (reference sequence). V shed 5 bases and J 3 bases; nucleotides not matched to a gene: 19. The length of the CDR3 is 18 residues. The CDR3 loop is CASSPSVVGGRLGYEQYF. The CDR3 nucleotides are TGTGCCAGCAGTCCCTCCGTAGTGGGGGGGAGGTTGGGCTACGAGCAGTACTTC.

The chain is built from TRBV3-1 (or the pseudogene TRBV3-2) and TRBJ2-7; D remains ambiguous. Per the germline V gene, CDR1 is LGHDT and CDR2 is YNNKEL (reference sequence). The CDR3 covers 12 residues. Trimming left V 2 bases short and J 3 bases short, with 5 bases between. The CDR3 nucleotides read TGTGCCAGCAGCCAATACGGCTACGAGCAGTACTTC. Translated, it gives CASSQYGYEQYF.

J is TRBJ2-1 and V is TRBV27; D possibly corresponds to TRBD2 (5 bases). Germline CDR1 reads MNHEY; CDR2 reads SMNVEV (reference sequence). The CDR3 length is 13 residues. Trimming took off 6 bases at V and 8 bases at J, with 14 bases between the two ends. The CDR3 here is CASRTPEVDEQFF. In DNA, the CDR3 is TGTGCCAGCAGGACACCGGAGGTCGATGAGCAGTTCTTC.